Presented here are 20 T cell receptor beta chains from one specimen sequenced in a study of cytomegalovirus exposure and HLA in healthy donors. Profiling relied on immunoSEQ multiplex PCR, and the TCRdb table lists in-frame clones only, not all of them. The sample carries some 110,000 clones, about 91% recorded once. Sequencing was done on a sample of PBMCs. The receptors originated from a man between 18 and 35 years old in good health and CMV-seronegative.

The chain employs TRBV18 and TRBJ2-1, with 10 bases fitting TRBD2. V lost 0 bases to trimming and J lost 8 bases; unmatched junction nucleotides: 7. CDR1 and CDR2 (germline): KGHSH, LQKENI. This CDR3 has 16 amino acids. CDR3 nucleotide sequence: TGTGCCAGCTCACCACCCGAGCGGGGGGGCTTCGATGAGCAGTTCTTC. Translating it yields CASSPPERGGFDEQFF.

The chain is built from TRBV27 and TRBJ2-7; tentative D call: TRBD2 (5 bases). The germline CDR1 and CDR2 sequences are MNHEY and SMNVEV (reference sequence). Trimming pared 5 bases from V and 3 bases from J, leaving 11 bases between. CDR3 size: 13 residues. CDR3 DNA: TGTGCCAGCAGTAGGAATAGCGACTACGAGCAGTACTTC. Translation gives CASSRNSDYEQYF.

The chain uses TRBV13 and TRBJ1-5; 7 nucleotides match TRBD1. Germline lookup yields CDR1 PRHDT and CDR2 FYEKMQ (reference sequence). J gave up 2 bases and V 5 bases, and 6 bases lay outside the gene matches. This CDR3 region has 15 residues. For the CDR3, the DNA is TGTGCCAGCAGCCAGGGGGGAACAGGCAATCAGCCCCAGCATTTT. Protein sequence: CASSQGGTGNQPQHF.

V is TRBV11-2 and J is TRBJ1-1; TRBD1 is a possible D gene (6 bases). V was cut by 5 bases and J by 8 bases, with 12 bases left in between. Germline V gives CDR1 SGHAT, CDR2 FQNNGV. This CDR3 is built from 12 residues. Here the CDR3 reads CASSTRQEEAFF. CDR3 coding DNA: TGTGCCAGCAGCACAAGACAGGAAGAAGCTTTCTTT.

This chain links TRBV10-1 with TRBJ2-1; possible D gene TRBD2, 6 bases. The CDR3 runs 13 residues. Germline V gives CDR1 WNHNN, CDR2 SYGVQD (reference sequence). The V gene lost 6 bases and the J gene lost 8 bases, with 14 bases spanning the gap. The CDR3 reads CASSGTLLDEQFF. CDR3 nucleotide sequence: TGCGCCAGCAGCGGGACTCTCCTCGATGAGCAGTTCTTC.

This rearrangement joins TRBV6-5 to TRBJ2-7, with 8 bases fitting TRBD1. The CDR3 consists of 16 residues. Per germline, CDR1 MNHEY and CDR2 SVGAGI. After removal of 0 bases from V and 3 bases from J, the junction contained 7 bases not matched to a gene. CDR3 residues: CASSYSVGQGGYEQYF. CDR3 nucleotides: TGTGCCAGCAGTTACTCCGTCGGACAGGGTGGCTACGAGCAGTACTTC.

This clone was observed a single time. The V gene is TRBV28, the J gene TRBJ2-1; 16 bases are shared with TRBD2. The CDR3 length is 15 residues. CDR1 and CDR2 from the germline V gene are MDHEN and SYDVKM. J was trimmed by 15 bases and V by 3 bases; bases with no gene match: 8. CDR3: CASSFTGTSGRGWFF. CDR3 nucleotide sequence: TGTGCCAGCAGTTTTACCGGGACTAGCGGGAGGGGGTGGTTCTTC.

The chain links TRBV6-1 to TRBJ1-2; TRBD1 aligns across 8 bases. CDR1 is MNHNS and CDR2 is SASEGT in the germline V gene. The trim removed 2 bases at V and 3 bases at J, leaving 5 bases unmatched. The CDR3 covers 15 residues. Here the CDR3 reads CASSETPGQDYGYTF. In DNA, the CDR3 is TGTGCCAGCAGTGAAACCCCGGGACAGGACTATGGCTACACCTTC.

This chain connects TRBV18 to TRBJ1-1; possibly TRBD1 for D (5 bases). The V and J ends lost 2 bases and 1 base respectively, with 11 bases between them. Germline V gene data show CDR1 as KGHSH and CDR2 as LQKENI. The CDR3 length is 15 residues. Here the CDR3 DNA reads TGTGCCAGCTCACCAAGAGGGAGGGGGAACACTGAAGCTTTCTTT. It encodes CASSPRGRGNTEAFF.

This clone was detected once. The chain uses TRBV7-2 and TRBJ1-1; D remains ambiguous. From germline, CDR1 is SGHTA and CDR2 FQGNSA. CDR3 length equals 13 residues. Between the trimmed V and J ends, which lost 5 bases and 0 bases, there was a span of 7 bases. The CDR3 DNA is TGTGCCAGCAGCCCACTCATGAACACTGAAGCTTTCTTT. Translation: CASSPLMNTEAFF. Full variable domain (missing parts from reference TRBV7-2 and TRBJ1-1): GAGVSQSPSNKVTEKGKDVELRCDPISGHTALYWYRQSLGQGLEFLIYFQGNSAPDKSGLPSDRFSAERTGGSVSTLTIQRTQQEDSAVYLCASSPLMNTEAFFGQGTRLTVV.

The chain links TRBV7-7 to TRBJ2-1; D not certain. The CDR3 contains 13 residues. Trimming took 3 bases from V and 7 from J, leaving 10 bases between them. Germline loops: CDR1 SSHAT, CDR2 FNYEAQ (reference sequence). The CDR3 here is CASSLSRKNEQFF. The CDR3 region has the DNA TGTGCCAGCAGCTTGTCTAGGAAGAATGAGCAGTTCTTC.

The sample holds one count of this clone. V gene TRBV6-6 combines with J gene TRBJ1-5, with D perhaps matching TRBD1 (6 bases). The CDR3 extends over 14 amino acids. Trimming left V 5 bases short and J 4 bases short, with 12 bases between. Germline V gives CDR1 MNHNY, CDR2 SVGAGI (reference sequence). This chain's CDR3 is CASSRDTGNQPQHF. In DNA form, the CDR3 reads TGTGCCAGCAGTAGGGACACGGGGAATCAGCCCCAGCATTTT.

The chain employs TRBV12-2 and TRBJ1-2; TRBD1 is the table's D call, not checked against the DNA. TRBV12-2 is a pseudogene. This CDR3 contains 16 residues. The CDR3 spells CASRFSDREWLYGYTF. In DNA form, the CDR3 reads TGTGCAAGTCGCTTTTCGGACAGGGAATGGCTCTATGGCTACACCTTC.

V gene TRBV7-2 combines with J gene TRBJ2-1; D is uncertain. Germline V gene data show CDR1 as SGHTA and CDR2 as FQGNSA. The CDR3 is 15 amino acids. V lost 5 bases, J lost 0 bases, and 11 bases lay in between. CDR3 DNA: TGTGCCAGCAGCCCCCTGACGGGCTCCTACAATGAGCAGTTCTTC. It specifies CASSPLTGSYNEQFF.

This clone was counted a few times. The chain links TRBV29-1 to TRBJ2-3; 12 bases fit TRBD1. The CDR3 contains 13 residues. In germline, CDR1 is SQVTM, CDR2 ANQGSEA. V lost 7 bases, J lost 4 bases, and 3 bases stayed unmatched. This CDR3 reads CSEGQGASDTQYF. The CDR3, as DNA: TGCAGCGAGGGACAGGGGGCCTCAGATACGCAGTATTTT.

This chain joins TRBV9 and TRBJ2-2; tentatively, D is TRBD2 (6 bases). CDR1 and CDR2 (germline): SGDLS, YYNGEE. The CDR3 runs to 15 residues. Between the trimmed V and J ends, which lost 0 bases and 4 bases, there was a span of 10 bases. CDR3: CASSVAAGLTGELFF. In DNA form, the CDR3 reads TGTGCCAGCAGCGTAGCTGCGGGACTCACCGGGGAGCTGTTTTTT.

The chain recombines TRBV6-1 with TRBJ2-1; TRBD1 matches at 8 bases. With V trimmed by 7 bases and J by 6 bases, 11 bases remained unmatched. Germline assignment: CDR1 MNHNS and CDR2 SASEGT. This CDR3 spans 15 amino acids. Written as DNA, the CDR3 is TGTGCCAGCACCCAGACAGGGGATCTCCGCAATGAGCAGTTCTTC. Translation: CASTQTGDLRNEQFF.

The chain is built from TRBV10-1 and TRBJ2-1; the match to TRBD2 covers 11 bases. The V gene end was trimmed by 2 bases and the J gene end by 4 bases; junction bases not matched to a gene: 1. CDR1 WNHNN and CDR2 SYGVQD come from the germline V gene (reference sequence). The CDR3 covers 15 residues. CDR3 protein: CASSEGLAGYNEQFF. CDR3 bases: TGCGCCAGCAGTGAGGGACTAGCGGGTTACAATGAGCAGTTCTTC.

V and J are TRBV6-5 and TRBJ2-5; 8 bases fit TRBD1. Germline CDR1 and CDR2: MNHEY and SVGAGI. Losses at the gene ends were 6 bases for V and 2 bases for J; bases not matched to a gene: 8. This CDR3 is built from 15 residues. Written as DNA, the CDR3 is TGTGCCAGCAGGGGAAGGTGGACAGGGCAAGAGACCCAGTACTTC. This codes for CASRGRWTGQETQYF.

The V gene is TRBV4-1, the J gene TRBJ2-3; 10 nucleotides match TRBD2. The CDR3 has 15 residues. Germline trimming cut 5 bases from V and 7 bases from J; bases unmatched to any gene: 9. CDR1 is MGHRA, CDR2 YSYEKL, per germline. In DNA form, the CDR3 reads TGCGCCAGCAGCGCACCTCTAGCGGGGGTGCATACGCAGTATTTT. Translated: CASSAPLAGVHTQYF.